This T cell receptor beta chain was retrieved from a study of human T cells and chemical hapten exposure. For the study at large: Recorded diagnoses among the mostly female patients were alopecia areata, totalis or universalis.

CDR3 length: 11 amino acids. V was clipped by 8 bases and J by 4 bases, with 6 bases between them. Germline CDR1 MDHEN, CDR2 SYDVKM. MiXCR, run by TCRdb on the RACE reads, gives a single entry per CDR3 protein. The data hold about 190,000 distinct CDR3 sequences, with about 25% observed a single time. This clonotype was seen a handful of times. Time point noted: patch test 3, about 24 weeks after DPC sensitization. Treatment meaning: therapeutic diphenylcyclopropenone sensitization with weekly scalp DPC. The sequencing used whole blood, collected in connection with sensitization to the hapten diphenylcyclopropenone (DPC). The origin of this receptor is a woman aged 35 to 49 with alopecia areata. Some clones in this sample may be carry-over from other donors' samples. The V gene is TRBV28, the J gene TRBJ1-5, with D uncertain. CDR3 nucleotide sequence: TGTGCCAGCGGGCTAAATCAGCCCCAGCATTTT. Protein product: CASGLNQPQHF.